The TCR beta chain described here comes from a study of shared clonotypes between healthy human individuals. Study context: CD4 naive and memory got three plates each, CD8 naive two, CD8 memory one. Study-wide points: The generation probabilities recorded for non-shared clonotypes fell below those of clonotypes shared by all four donors. Naive subsets tended to show greater estimated richness than memory subsets.

About this clone: Its target is not known.

Germline CDR1 and CDR2: MNHEY and SVGAGI. Trimming stripped 5 bases from V and 7 bases from J, with 18 bases between. The CDR3 runs to 14 residues. Naive CD8 cells comprised CD45RO-negative, CCR7-positively selected cells, excluding terminally differentiated effector memory CD45RA+ cells. Original analysis: With immunoSEQ giving junction-only sequences and no quality scores, filtering differed. Generated by immunoSEQ multiplex PCR, the TCRdb table keeps only in-frame clones and is missing some. D and trimming come from the DNA, and the V and J calls and clone size come from that table. The table has about 2.1 million clones, around 95% seen once; the top ten hold about 1.7%.

The receptor was derived from a man aged 18 to 30 in good health. Some clones in this sample may be carry-over from other donors' samples. Material: naive CD8+ T cells from PBMCs. The V call is TRBV6-5, the J call TRBJ2-7; either TRBD1 or TRBD2 may fit D (5 bases each). The CDR3 DNA follows: TGTGCCAGCAGTCTACGGACTGTTTGGGGGGAGCAGTACTTC. Its translation: CASSLRTVWGEQYF.